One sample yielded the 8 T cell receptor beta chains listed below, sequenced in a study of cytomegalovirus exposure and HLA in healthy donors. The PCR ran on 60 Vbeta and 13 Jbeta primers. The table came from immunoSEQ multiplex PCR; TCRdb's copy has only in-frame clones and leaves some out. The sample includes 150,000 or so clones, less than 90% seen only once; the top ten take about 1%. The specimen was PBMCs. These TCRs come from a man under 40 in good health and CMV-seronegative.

Here the CDR3 DNA reads TGTGCCAGCAGCTCGGGACAGGGAGGGCGTCAGCCCCAGCATTTT. It translates to CASSSGQGGRQPQHF. The chain uses TRBV7-9 and TRBJ1-5; 9 bases line up with TRBD1. Germline loops: CDR1 SEHNR, CDR2 FQNEAQ (reference sequence). The CDR3 has 15 residues. V trimming: 4 bases; J trimming: 6 bases; junction bases outside the gene matches: 7.

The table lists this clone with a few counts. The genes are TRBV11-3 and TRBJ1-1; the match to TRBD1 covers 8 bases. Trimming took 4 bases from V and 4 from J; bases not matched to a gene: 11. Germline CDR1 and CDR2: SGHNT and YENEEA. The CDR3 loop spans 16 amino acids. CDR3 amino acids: CASSSLTGTGGTEAFF. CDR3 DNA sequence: TGTGCCAGCAGCTCGTTAACCGGGACAGGAGGCACTGAAGCTTTCTTT.

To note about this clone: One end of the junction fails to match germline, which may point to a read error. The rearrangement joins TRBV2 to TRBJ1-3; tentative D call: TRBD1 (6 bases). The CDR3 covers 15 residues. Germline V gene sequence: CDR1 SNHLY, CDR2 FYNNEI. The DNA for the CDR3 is TGTGCCAGCAGCGAAGACCGGGACACCGTCCACACCATATATTTT. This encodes CASSEDRDTVHTIYF. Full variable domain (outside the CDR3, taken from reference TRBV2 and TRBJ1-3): EPEVTQTPSHQVTQMGQEVILRCVPISNHLYFYWYRQILGQKVEFLVSFYNNEISEKSEIFDDQFSVERPDGSNFTLKIRSTKLEDSAMYFCASSEDRDTVHTIYFGEGSWLTVV.

As DNA, the CDR3 is TGTGCCAGCAGCTCGTCGCTAGCGGGAAACTACAATGAGCAGTTCTTC. Amino acid sequence: CASSSSLAGNYNEQFF. This sequence joins TRBV4-2 and TRBJ2-1; 9 nucleotides align to TRBD2. This CDR3 contains 16 residues. V gave up 5 bases and J gave up 3 bases; unmatched junction bases: 8. Germline CDR1 LGHNA, CDR2 YNFKEQ.

CDR3 in DNA: TGTGCCAGCAGCCTTCAACTAGCAAATAAGCAGTTCTTC. Residues: CASSLQLANKQFF. The chain combines TRBV14 with TRBJ2-1; tentative D call: TRBD2 (6 bases). V was trimmed by 4 bases and J by 11 bases, leaving 15 bases between them. Germline values: CDR1 SGHDN, CDR2 FVKESK. The CDR3 is 13 residues long.

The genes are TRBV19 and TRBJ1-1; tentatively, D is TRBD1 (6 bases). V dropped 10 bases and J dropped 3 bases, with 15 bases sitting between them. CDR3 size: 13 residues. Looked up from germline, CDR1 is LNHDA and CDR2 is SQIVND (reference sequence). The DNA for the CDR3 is TGTGCCAATAGAAGGACAGACTACACTGAAGCTTTCTTT. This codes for CANRRTDYTEAFF.

The CDR3 nucleotides are TGTGCCAGCAGCTTGGGGCTCAGCTCTGGAAACACCATATATTTT. Protein sequence: CASSLGLSSGNTIYF. The J gene is TRBJ1-3, the V gene TRBV5-5; D gene ambiguous. The CDR3 has 15 residues. Germline values: CDR1 SGHKS, CDR2 YYEKEE (reference sequence). V lost 0 bases and J lost 0, with 7 bases in between. Using reference TRBV5-5 and TRBJ1-3 for the parts outside the CDR3, the full variable domain is DAGVTQSPTHLIKTRGQQVTLRCSPISGHKSVSWYQQVLGQGPQFIFQYYEKEERGRGNFPDRFSARQFPNYSSELNVNALLLGDSALYLCASSLGLSSGNTIYFGEGSWLTVV.

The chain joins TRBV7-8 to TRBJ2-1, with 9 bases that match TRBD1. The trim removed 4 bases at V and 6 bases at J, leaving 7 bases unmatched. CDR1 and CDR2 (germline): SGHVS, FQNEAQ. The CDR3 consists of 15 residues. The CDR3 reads CASSSGTGWANEQFF. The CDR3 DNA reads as TGTGCCAGCAGCTCCGGGACAGGGTGGGCCAATGAGCAGTTCTTC.